This is a list of T cell receptor beta chains from one sample in a study of CD8 T cells in ankylosing spondylitis. TCRdb redid the calling of the 5' RACE reads with MiXCR, one entry per CDR3 protein. The repertoire has 500,000 to 550,000 distinct CDR3 sequences, roughly 12% of them found once; the top ten carry approximately 6.2%. Sequenced input: blood, either unsorted or a sorted T cell fraction (not recorded which). These receptor sequences come from a male donor with ankylosing spondylitis. The CDR3 runs from the conserved cysteine through the conserved F or W. D genes are given only for firm matches. Clone sizes are given selectively: once, few, many, or a class where the clone is expanded.

.	TRBV11-3	TRBJ2-1	.	TGTGCCAGCAGCTTAGGGGCGGTATTGAATGAGCAGTTCTTC	CASSLGAVLNEQFF
many	TRBV7-8	TRBJ2-2	TRBD2	TGTGCCAGCAGCTTAGTTCGACTAGCGGGAGGGCCGAGCACCGGGGAGCTGTTTTTT	CASSLVRLAGGPSTGELFF
.	TRBV24-1	TRBJ2-5	TRBD1	TGTGCCACCAGTGATACAGGGGGCTCGGAGACCCAGTACTTC	CATSDTGGSETQYF
few	TRBV13	TRBJ2-3	TRBD2	TGTGCCAGCAGCTCGAAAGCGGGATTGGTAATCCGGACAGATACGCAGTATTTT	CASSSKAGLVIRTDTQYF
few	TRBV25-1	TRBJ2-1	.	TGTGCCAGCAGTGAATGGGGGTCTCGTGGCAATGAGCAGTTCTTC	CASSEWGSRGNEQFF
.	TRBV11-2	TRBJ2-1	.	TGTGCCAGCAGTACCCCCCAGGGGGGGAATTTTCGGAATGAGCAGTTCTTC	CASSTPQGGNFRNEQFF
.	TRBV12-5	TRBJ2-1	.	TGTGCTAGTGGTTTGGTACCTTCGATTGATGAGCAGTTCTTC	CASGLVPSIDEQFF
.	TRBV2	TRBJ1-4	TRBD1	TGTGCCAGCAGTGATTGGACAGGGGGCTTTGCAACTAATGAAAAACTGTTTTTT	CASSDWTGGFATNEKLFF
many	TRBV29-1	TRBJ2-1	TRBD2	TGCAGCGTTACCGCCCTTGCTAGCGGATACAATGAGCAGTTCTTC	CSVTALASGYNEQFF
.	TRBV12-3/TRBV12-4	TRBJ2-3	TRBD2	TGTGCCAGCAGTTCCCCAATGAGGCGGGAGAGCACAGATACGCAGTATTTT	CASSSPMRRESTDTQYF
.	TRBV13	TRBJ2-7	.	TGTGCCAGCAGCCCAGGGCCAGTTCCCTACGAGCAGTACTTC	CASSPGPVPYEQYF
few	TRBV7-6	TRBJ2-5	.	TGTGCCAGCAGCTTAGACAGGGTGGAGACCCAGTACTTC	CASSLDRVETQYF
few	TRBV10-3	TRBJ2-5	.	TGTGCCATCAGTGAGGGGACGTGGGAGACCCAGTACTTC	CAISEGTWETQYF
few	TRBV29-1	TRBJ2-3	.	TGCAGCGTGCGCCCTGGGGCGGGCACAGATACGCAGTATTTT	CSVRPGAGTDTQYF
.	TRBV10-3	TRBJ2-3	TRBD1	TGTGCCACCAAGGGGACAGGGGGGGCAGATACGCAGTATTTT	CATKGTGGADTQYF
many	TRBV12-3/TRBV12-4	TRBJ1-6	.	TGTGCCAGCAGAATCATGGGGAATTCACCCCTCCACTTT	CASRIMGNSPLHF
few	TRBV27	TRBJ2-7	TRBD2	TGTGCCAGCACCTTCCTAGCGGGAGGAGGGAAATACGAGCAGTACTTC	CASTFLAGGGKYEQYF
few	TRBV2	TRBJ2-7	.	TGTGCCAGCATCATTCAGGGAACCTACGAGCAGTACTTC	CASIIQGTYEQYF
few	TRBV7-2	TRBJ2-5	TRBD2	TGTGCCAGCAGCCCAGGAAGTAGCGGGGTTCTCCAAGAGACCCAGTACTTC	CASSPGSSGVLQETQYF
few	TRBV20-1	TRBJ2-1	.	TGCAGTGCTAGAGATGGGCGCTCCTACAATGAGCAGTTCTTC	CSARDGRSYNEQFF
.	TRBV6-2/TRBV6-3	TRBJ2-5	TRBD1	TGTGCCAGCAGTTCGCAGGGGGCCTATAAAGAGACCCAGTACTTC	CASSSQGAYKETQYF
few	TRBV20-1	TRBJ2-5	.	TGCATCGCGGGACCCACTCAAGAGACCCAGTACTTC	CIAGPTQETQYF
few	TRBV4-2	TRBJ2-1	TRBD1	TGTGCCAGCAGCCAAGGACAGGGGCTCTACAATGAGCAGTTCTTC	CASSQGQGLYNEQFF
many	TRBV5-1	TRBJ2-1	.	TGCGCCAGCCAGGACGGCTCCTATGAGCAGTTCTTC	CASQDGSYEQFF
.	TRBV24-1	TRBJ1-5	TRBD1	TGTGCCACCAGTGAGCACGGACAGGGTGGCAATCAGCCCCAGCATTTT	CATSEHGQGGNQPQHF
few	TRBV10-1	TRBJ1-1	.	TGCGCCAGCAGTGAGTCGGGGACTCTAAACACTGAAGCTTTCTTT	CASSESGTLNTEAFF
.	TRBV5-6	TRBJ2-1	TRBD2	TGTGCCAGCAGCCATTTTCTCGCGGGAGTCTCCTACAATGAGCAGTTCTTC	CASSHFLAGVSYNEQFF
many	TRBV5-5	TRBJ1-1	.	TGTGCCAGCAGCTCATTTGAGGGCACTGAAGCTTTCTTT	CASSSFEGTEAFF
few	TRBV3-1	TRBJ2-5	.	TGTGCCAGCAGCGAACCGGGCCATGAAGAGACCCAGTACTTC	CASSEPGHEETQYF
.	TRBV28	TRBJ2-5	TRBD2	TGTGCCAGCACTGGCGGGAGAGAAGAGACCCAGTACTTC	CASTGGREETQYF
.	TRBV3-1	TRBJ2-1	.	TGTGCCAGCAGCCAAGTTGGGAGTGTTGAACAGGCGCAGTTCTTC	CASSQVGSVEQAQFF
.	TRBV4-2	TRBJ2-1	TRBD2	TGTGCCAGCAGCCGTACTAGCGGGAGGACCGGTGAGCAGTTCTTC	CASSRTSGRTGEQFF
.	TRBV11-2	TRBJ2-7	TRBD2	TGTGCCAGCAGCTTGCTCTTAAGGACTAGCGGGATCTCCTACGAGCAGTACTTC	CASSLLLRTSGISYEQYF
.	TRBV24-1	TRBJ2-1	.	TGTGCCACCAGTGACCCCGGACTAAATTACAATGAGCAGTTCTTC	CATSDPGLNYNEQFF
few	TRBV7-2	TRBJ2-1	.	TGTGCCAGCAGCTTAGCGTCTAGCGCCCTGTACAATGAGCAGTTCTTC	CASSLASSALYNEQFF
many	TRBV20-1	TRBJ1-5	.	TGCAGTGCTCCCCCGGACAGCGGGCAGCCCCAGCATTTT	CSAPPDSGQPQHF
many	TRBV5-1	TRBJ2-3	.	TGCGCCAGCAGCTTGGGGATGGCGCTCAGCACAGATACGCAGTATTTT	CASSLGMALSTDTQYF
few	TRBV2	TRBJ1-2	.	TGTGCCAGCAGTGAGTCAGCAACGAGCTACACCTTC	CASSESATSYTF
many	TRBV5-1	TRBJ1-4	.	TGCGCCAGTACCGGCGGGGGGACTAATGAAAAACTGTTTTTT	CASTGGGTNEKLFF
few	TRBV12-3/TRBV12-4	TRBJ2-7	TRBD1	TGTGCCAGCACCAGGGACAGGGGAGGTGGCGAGCAGTACTTC	CASTRDRGGGEQYF
.	TRBV2	TRBJ1-2	.	TGTGCCAGCGCCCCGGTGGCCTATGGCTACACCTTC	CASAPVAYGYTF
few	TRBV5-1	TRBJ1-1	.	TGCGCAAGCATGGGTCTGAACACTGAAGCTTTCTTT	CASMGLNTEAFF
.	TRBV11-2	TRBJ2-1	TRBD2	TGTGCCAGCAGCCCAGTCGCTCTATTTAGGGAGGGCTCCTACAATGAGCAGTTCTTC	CASSPVALFREGSYNEQFF
many	TRBV5-1	TRBJ2-1	TRBD2	TGCGCCAGCAGCTATAGCGGGAGCGAGAATGAGCAGTTCTTC	CASSYSGSENEQFF